The 2 T cell receptor beta chains given below trace back to one sample, sequenced in a study of Graves' ophthalmopathy and Graves' hyperthyroidism. RNA transcripts served as template for amplifying TCR beta CDR3 sequences. RT-PCR with HTBI primers came first, then second-round multiplex PCR. TCRdb ran MiXCR on the multiplex PCR reads and lists one entry per CDR3 protein. The sample lists approximately 700,000 distinct CDR3 sequences, about 41% seen once, with over 2.5% in the top ten. The source material was peripheral blood. Receptors were obtained from an adult man with Graves' ophthalmopathy.

This clonotype has a count of ten or more. The rearrangement joins TRBV9 to TRBJ1-2; 12 bases align to TRBD1. J was trimmed by 7 bases and V by 4 bases; bases with no gene match: 5. The CDR3 extends over 14 amino acids. Germline assignment: CDR1 SGDLS and CDR2 YYNGEE. The CDR3 coding sequence is TGTGCCAGCAGCCTGGGACAGGGGGCCTCTGGCTACACCTTC. Translated, it gives CASSLGQGASGYTF.

V and J are TRBV20-1 and TRBJ2-7; tentatively, D is TRBD2 (5 bases). The germline gives CDR1 DFQATT, CDR2 SNEGSKA (reference sequence). Trimming stripped 0 bases from V and 2 bases from J, with 14 bases between. The CDR3 spans 15 residues. CDR3 sequence: CSARDPTIHTYEQYF. CDR3 sequence (DNA): TGCAGTGCTAGAGACCCGACTATCCACACCTACGAGCAGTACTTC.